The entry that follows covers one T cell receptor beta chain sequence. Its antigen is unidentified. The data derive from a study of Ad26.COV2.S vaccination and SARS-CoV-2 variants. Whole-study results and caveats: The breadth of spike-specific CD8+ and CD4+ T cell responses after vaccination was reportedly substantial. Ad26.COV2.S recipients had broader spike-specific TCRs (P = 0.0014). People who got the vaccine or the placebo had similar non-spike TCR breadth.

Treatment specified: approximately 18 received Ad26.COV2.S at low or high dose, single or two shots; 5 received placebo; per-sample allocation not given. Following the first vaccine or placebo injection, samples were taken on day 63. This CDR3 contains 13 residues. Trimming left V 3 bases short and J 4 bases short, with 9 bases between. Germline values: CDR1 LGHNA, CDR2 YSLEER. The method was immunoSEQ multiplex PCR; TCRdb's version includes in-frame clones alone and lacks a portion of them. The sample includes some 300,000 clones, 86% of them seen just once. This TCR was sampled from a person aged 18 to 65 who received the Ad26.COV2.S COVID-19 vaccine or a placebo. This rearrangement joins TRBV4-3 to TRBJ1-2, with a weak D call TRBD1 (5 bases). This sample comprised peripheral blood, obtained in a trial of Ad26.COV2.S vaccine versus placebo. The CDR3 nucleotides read TGCGCCAGCAGCCACGGGGGTCCCTATGGCTACACCTTC. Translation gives CASSHGGPYGYTF.